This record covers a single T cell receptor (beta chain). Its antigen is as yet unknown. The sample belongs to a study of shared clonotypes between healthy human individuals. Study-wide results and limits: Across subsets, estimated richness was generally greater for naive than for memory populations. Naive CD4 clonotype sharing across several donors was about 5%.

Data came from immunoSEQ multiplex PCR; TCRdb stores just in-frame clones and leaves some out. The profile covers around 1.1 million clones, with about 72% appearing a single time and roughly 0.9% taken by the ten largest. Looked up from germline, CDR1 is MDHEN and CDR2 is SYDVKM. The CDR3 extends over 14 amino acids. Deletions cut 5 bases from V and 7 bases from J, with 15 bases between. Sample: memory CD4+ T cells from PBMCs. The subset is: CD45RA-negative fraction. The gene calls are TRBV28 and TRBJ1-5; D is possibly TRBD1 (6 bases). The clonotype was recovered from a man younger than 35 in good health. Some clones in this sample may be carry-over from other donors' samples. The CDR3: CASSPYRVEQPQHF. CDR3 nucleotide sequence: TGTGCCAGCAGTCCTTACAGGGTAGAACAGCCCCAGCATTTT. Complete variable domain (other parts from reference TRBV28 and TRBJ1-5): DVKVTQSSRYLVKRTGEKVFLECVQDMDHENMFWYRQDPGLGLRLIYFSYDVKMKEKGDIPEGYSVSREKKERFSLILESASTNQTSMYLCASSPYRVEQPQHFGDGTRLSIL.